This record covers a single T cell receptor (beta chain). This entry belongs to a study of PD-L1 blockade in urothelial cancer. Study-level information: Prior exposure to chemotherapy in patients amounted to 0 to 3 regimens received. Samples came from 3 weeks, at the second dose, and 6 weeks into treatment.

The V and J ends lost 4 bases and 4 bases, in that order; junction bases with no gene match: 6. The germline CDR1 and CDR2 sequences are SGHRS and YFSETQ. This CDR3 region has 15 residues. Time point indicated: pretreatment peripheral blood. The table came from immunoSEQ multiplex PCR; TCRdb's copy has only in-frame clones and leaves some out. The data contain about 38,000 clones, 70% to 90% of them singletons. The sequenced sample was PBMCs, obtained around atezolizumab (anti-PD-L1) treatment. This TCR was recovered from an elderly man with urothelial cancer. The chain carries TRBV5-1 and TRBJ2-7; TRBD2 matches at 12 bases. CDR3 in DNA: TGCGCCAGCAGCCCGACGACTAGCGGGAGTTACGAGCAGTACTTC. This codes for CASSPTTSGSYEQYF.